Listed here are 13 T cell receptor beta chains from one sample, sequenced in a study of blood T cell repertoires in COVID-19. The assay was immunoSEQ multiplex PCR, and TCRdb's table has in-frame clones only and misses some. The table shows over 200,000 clones, with almost 85% occurring only once. Sequenced: peripheral blood. These TCRs come from a woman aged 40 to 55 with acute or convalescent COVID-19.

The chain links TRBV14 to TRBJ2-1, with D tentatively TRBD1 (6 bases). The germline gives CDR1 SGHDN, CDR2 FVKESK. Trimming took 0 bases from V and 10 from J, leaving 25 bases between them. The CDR3 loop spans 18 amino acids. Here the CDR3 DNA reads TGTGCCAGCAGCCAAGATTCGGCCTCGGGACACCGGTCAGGAGAGCAGTTCTTC. This sequence encodes CASSQDSASGHRSGEQFF. Filled out from reference TRBV14 and TRBJ2-1, the complete variable domain reads EAGVTQFPSHSVIEKGQTVTLRCDPISGHDNLYWYRRVMGKEIKFLLHFVKESKQDESGMPNNRFLAERTGGTYSTLKVQPAELEDSGVYFCASSQDSASGHRSGEQFFGPGTRLTVL.

The V gene is TRBV11-1, the J gene TRBJ1-1; D might be TRBD1 (6 bases). Germline V gives CDR1 SGHAT, CDR2 FQDESV (reference sequence). Trimming took 5 bases from V and 4 from J, leaving 14 bases between them. The CDR3 runs to 14 residues. The CDR3 DNA reads TGTGCCAGCAGCGCAAGGACAGCCAGCACTGAAGCTTTCTTT. Translation gives CASSARTASTEAFF. The full variable domain, its missing parts supplied by reference TRBV11-1 and TRBJ1-1, is EAEVAQSPRYKITEKSQAVAFWCDPISGHATLYWYRQILGQGPELLVQFQDESVVDDSQLPKDRFSAERLKGVDSTLKIQPAELGDSAMYLCASSARTASTEAFFGQGTRLTVV.

This clone was seen only a few times. The genes are TRBV4-2 and TRBJ2-2; D is unclear. CDR1 is LGHNA and CDR2 is YNFKEQ in the germline V gene. This CDR3 is 18 amino acids long. Deletions cut 3 bases from V and 14 bases from J, with 31 bases between. CDR3 loop: CASSQPILRDLVAATLFF. CDR3 coding DNA: TGTGCCAGCAGCCAGCCCATATTGAGAGACCTAGTCGCCGCGACTCTGTTTTTT.

This clone was recorded only once. The chain recombines TRBV24-1 with TRBJ2-5; 8 nucleotides line up with TRBD1. V was pared by 1 base and J by 7 bases, with 10 bases of the junction left unmatched. Germline values: CDR1 KGHDR, CDR2 SFDVKD. There are 16 residues in the CDR3. The CDR3: CATSDFRTGPVATQYF. The CDR3, as DNA: TGTGCCACCAGTGATTTCCGGACAGGGCCTGTTGCGACCCAGTACTTC.

This clone showed up just once. The CDR3 spells CASSMGSGTGVTYEQYF. The CDR3 DNA reads TGCGCCAGCAGCATGGGCTCCGGGACAGGGGTAACCTACGAGCAGTACTTC. The chain employs TRBV5-1 and TRBJ2-7; 10 positions match TRBD1. Germline V gene data show CDR1 as SGHRS and CDR2 as YFSETQ. Losses at the gene ends were 4 bases for V and 2 bases for J; bases not matched to a gene: 12. The CDR3 contains 17 residues.

On this clone itself: At one end, the junction sequence differs from germline, possibly due to a read error. CDR3 loop: CASSEGFGLAGRPDTQYF. CDR3 DNA: TGTGCCAGCAGCGAAGGTTTTGGGCTAGCGGGGAGGCCAGATACGCAGTATTTT. The J gene is TRBJ2-3, the V gene TRBV6-1; 9 positions agree with TRBD2. The CDR3 is made up of 18 amino acids. Per germline, CDR1 MNHNS and CDR2 SASEGT.

V is TRBV10-3 and J is TRBJ2-2, with D perhaps matching TRBD1 (5 bases). The CDR3 has 14 amino acids. Germline assignment: CDR1 ENHRY and CDR2 SYGVKD. V lost 7 bases and J lost 4, with 13 bases in between. CDR3 DNA: TGTGCCATCAATGATAGGGGAAGCACCGGGGAGCTGTTTTTT. The encoded protein is CAINDRGSTGELFF.

The chain employs TRBV9 and TRBJ1-4; a possible D gene is TRBD1 (6 bases). Germline V gene sequence: CDR1 SGDLS, CDR2 YYNGEE. The CDR3 loop spans 15 amino acids. Between the trimmed V and J ends, which lost 0 bases and 4 bases, there was a span of 10 bases. CDR3: CASSVETGRNEKLFF. Here the CDR3 DNA reads TGTGCCAGCAGCGTAGAGACAGGCCGTAATGAAAAACTGTTTTTT.

The V call is TRBV6-6, the J call TRBJ1-1; TRBD1 matches 10 bases. Germline loops: CDR1 MNHNY, CDR2 SVGAGI (reference sequence). The V gene end was trimmed by 5 bases and the J gene end by 3 bases; junction bases not matched to a gene: 9. The CDR3 runs 16 residues. The CDR3 sequence: CASSLRQGARDTEAFF. CDR3 nucleotide sequence: TGTGCCAGCAGTCTCAGACAGGGGGCGCGAGACACTGAAGCTTTCTTT.

The chain couples TRBV7-2 to TRBJ1-5; D not certain. The CDR3 extends over 14 amino acids. V was pared by 1 base and J by 11 bases, with 15 bases between. The germline V gene encodes CDR1 SGHTA and CDR2 FQGNSA. CDR3 protein: CASSLVAGSVAQHF. Written as DNA, the CDR3 is TGTGCCAGCAGCTTAGTCGCAGGATCGGTGGCCCAGCATTTT.

Written as DNA, the CDR3 is TGTGCCAGCAGTGACCGGCCCGGGGCCTACAATGAGCAGTTCTTC. This translates into CASSDRPGAYNEQFF. V is TRBV2 and J is TRBJ2-1, with D possibly being TRBD2 (5 bases). There are 15 residues in the CDR3. V lost 3 bases, J lost 2 bases, and 11 bases lay in between. CDR1 and CDR2 from the germline V gene are SNHLY and FYNNEI.

The chain combines TRBV27 with TRBJ2-3, with 10 bases identical to TRBD2. There are 23 residues in the CDR3. After removal of 7 bases from V and 2 bases from J, the junction contained 30 bases not matched to a gene. Germline values: CDR1 MNHEY, CDR2 SMNVEV (reference sequence). CDR3 bases: TGTGCCAGCACCCAAGTATTACTAGCGGGACGCCTGGTAACTTCCCCGTCCACAGATACGCAGTATTTT. Amino acids: CASTQVLLAGRLVTSPSTDTQYF.

This rearrangement joins TRBV4-3 to TRBJ2-7; 9 bases line up with TRBD1. The CDR3 has 15 residues. V was pared by 3 bases and J by 4 bases, with 7 bases of the junction left unmatched. Germline CDR1 LGHNA, CDR2 YSLEER. CDR3 sequence reads: CASSHRMGQGYEQYF. CDR3 DNA: TGCGCCAGCAGCCACAGAATGGGACAGGGTTACGAGCAGTACTTC.